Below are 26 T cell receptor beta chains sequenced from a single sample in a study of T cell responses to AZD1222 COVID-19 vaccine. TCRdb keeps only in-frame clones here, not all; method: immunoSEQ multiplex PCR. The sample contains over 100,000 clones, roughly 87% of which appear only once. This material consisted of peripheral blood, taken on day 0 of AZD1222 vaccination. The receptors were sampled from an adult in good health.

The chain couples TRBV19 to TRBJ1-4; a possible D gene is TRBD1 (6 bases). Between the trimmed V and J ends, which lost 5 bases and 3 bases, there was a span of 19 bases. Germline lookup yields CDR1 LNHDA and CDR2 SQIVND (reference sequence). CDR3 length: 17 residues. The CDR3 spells CASSDPPPTGPNEKLFF. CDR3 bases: TGTGCCAGTAGTGACCCGCCACCGACAGGTCCTAATGAAAAACTGTTTTTT. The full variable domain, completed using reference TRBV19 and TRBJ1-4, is DGGITQSPKYLFRKEGQNVTLSCEQNLNHDAMYWYRQDPGQGLRLIYYSQIVNDFQKGDIAEGYSVSREKKESFPLTVTSAQKNPTAFYLCASSDPPPTGPNEKLFFGSGTQLSVL.

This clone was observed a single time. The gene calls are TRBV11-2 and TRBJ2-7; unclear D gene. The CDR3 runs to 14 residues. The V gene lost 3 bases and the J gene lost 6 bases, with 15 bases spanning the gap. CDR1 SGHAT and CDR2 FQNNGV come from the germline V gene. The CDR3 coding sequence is TGTGCCAGCAGCTTCTCCGGGCCCTCATCCGAGCAGTACTTC. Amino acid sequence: CASSFSGPSSEQYF.

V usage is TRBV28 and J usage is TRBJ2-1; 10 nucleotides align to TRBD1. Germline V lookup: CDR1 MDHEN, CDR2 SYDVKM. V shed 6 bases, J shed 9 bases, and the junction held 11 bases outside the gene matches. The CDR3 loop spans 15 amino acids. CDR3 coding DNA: TGTGCCAGCAGCATACCGGGACAGGGGAGCGGTGAGCAGTTCTTC. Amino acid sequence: CASSIPGQGSGEQFF. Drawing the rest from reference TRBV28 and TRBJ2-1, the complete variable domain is DVKVTQSSRYLVKRTGEKVFLECVQDMDHENMFWYRQDPGLGLRLIYFSYDVKMKEKGDIPEGYSVSREKKERFSLILESASTNQTSMYLCASSIPGQGSGEQFFGPGTRLTVL.

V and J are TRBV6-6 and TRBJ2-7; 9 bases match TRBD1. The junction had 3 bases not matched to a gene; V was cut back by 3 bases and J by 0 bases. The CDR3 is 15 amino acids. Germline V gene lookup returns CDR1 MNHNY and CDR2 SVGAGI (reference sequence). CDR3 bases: TGTGCCAGCAGTTATGGGACAGGGAACTCCTACGAGCAGTACTTC. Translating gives CASSYGTGNSYEQYF.

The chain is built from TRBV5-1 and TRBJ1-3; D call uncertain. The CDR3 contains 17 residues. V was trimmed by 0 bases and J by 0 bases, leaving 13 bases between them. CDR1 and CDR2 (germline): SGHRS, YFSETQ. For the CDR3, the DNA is TGCGCCAGCAGCTTGGGCTTGGGAGTGCACTCTGGAAACACCATATATTTT. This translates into CASSLGLGVHSGNTIYF.

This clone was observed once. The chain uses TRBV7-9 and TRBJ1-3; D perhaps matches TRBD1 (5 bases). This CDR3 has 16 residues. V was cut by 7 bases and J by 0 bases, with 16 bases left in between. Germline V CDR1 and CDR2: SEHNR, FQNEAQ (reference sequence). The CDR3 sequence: CASTSTGLVSGNTIYF. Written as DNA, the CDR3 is TGTGCCAGCACCTCCACAGGTCTTGTCTCTGGAAACACCATATATTTT.

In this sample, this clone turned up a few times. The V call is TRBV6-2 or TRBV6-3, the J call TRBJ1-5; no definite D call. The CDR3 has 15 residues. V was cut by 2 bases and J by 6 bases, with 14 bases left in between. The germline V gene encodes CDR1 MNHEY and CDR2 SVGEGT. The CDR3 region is CASSYRSGRGQPQHF. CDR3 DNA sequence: TGTGCCAGCAGTTACCGGTCCGGTCGGGGTCAGCCCCAGCATTTT.

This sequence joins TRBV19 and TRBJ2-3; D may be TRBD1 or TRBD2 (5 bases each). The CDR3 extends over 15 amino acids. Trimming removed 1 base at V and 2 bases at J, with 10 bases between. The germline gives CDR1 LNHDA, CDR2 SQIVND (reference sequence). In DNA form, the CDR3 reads TGTGCCAGTAGTATAGGGAGAGGGGCCACAGATACGCAGTATTTT. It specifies CASSIGRGATDTQYF.

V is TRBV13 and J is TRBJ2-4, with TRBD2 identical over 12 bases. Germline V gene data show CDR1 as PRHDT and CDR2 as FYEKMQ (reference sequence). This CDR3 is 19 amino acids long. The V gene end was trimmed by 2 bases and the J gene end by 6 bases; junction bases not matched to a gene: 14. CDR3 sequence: CASSLSPKLRLAGVNIQYF. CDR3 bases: TGTGCCAGCAGCTTATCCCCGAAGCTCAGACTAGCGGGAGTAAACATTCAGTACTTC.

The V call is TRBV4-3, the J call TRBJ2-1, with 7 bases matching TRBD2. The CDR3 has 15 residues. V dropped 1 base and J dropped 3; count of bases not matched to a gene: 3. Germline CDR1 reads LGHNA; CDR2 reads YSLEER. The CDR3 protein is CASSQGASGYNEQFF. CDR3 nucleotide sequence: TGCGCCAGCAGCCAAGGGGCTAGCGGCTACAATGAGCAGTTCTTC.

As DNA, the CDR3 is TGTGCCAGCAGGGGCCTGGGGGGCGTGGATTCACCCCTCCACTTT. As protein: CASRGLGGVDSPLHF. The chain combines TRBV5-5 with TRBJ1-6; D may be TRBD1 (6 bases). The CDR3 is 15 amino acids. With 5 bases removed from V and 8 bases from J, the gap between germline ends came to 17 bases. Germline values: CDR1 SGHKS, CDR2 YYEKEE (reference sequence).

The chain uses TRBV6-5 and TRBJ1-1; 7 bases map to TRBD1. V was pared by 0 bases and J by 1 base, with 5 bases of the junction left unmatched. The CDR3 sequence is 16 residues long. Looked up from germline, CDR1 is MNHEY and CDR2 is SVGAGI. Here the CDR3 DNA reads TGTGCCAGCAGTTACTCGAAGGGACAGCGGAACACTGAAGCTTTCTTT. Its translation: CASSYSKGQRNTEAFF.

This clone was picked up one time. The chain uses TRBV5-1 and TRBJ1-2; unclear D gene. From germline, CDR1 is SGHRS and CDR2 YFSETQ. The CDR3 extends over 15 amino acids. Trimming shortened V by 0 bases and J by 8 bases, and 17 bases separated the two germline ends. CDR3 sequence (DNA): TGCGCCAGCAGCTTGGCCATCGAGGGTATTGGCGGCTACACCTTC. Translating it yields CASSLAIEGIGGYTF.

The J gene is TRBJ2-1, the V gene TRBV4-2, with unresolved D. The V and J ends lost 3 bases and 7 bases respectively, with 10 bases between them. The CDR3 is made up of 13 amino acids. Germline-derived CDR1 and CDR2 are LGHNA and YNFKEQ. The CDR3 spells CASSHVLGNEQFF. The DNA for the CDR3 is TGTGCCAGCAGCCACGTCCTGGGGAATGAGCAGTTCTTC.

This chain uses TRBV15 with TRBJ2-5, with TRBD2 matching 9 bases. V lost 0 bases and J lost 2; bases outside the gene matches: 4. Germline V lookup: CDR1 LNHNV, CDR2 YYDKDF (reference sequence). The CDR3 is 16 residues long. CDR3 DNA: TGTGCCACCAGCAGAGATCCTAGCGGGGCACAAGAGACCCAGTACTTC. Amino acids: CATSRDPSGAQETQYF.

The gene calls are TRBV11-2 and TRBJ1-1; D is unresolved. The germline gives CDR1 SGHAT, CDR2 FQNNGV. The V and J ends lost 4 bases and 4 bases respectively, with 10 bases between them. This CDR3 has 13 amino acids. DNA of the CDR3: TGTGCCAGCAGCTCCGATGTACGCACTGAAGCTTTCTTT. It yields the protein CASSSDVRTEAFF.

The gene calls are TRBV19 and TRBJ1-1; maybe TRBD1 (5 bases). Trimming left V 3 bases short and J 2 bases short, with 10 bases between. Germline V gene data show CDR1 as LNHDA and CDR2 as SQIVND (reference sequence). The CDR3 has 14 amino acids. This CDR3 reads CASSMGQGNTEAFF. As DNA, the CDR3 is TGTGCCAGTAGTATGGGGCAGGGTAACACTGAAGCTTTCTTT.

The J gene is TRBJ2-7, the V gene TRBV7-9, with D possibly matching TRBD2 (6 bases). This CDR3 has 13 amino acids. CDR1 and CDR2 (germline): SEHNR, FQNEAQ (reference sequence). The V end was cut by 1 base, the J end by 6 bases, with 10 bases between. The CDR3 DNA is TGTGCCAGCAGCTTAGGACTAGATAGCGAGCAGTACTTC. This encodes CASSLGLDSEQYF.

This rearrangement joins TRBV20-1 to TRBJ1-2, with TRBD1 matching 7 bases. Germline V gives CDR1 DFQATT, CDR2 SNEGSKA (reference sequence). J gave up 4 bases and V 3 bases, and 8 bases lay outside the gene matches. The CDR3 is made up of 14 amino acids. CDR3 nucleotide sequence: TGCAGTGCTAGTAGCTCCGGGACAGCCTATGGCTACACCTTC. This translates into CSASSSGTAYGYTF.

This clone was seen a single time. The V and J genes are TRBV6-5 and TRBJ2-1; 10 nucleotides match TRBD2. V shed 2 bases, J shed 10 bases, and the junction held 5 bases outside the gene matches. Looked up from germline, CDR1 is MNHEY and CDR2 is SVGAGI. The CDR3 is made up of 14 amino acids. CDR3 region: CASSYGLGLAEQFF. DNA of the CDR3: TGTGCCAGCAGTTACGGGTTGGGACTAGCGGAGCAGTTCTTC.

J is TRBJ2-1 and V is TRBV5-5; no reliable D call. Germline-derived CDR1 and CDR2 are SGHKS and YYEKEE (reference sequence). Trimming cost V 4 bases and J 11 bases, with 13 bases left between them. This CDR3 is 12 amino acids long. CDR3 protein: CASSVPVAKQFF. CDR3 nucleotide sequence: TGTGCCAGCAGCGTCCCCGTGGCTAAGCAGTTCTTC.

The CDR3 nucleotides are TGTGCCAGCAGTGGACCTGGGAGGGCCGGGGAGCTGTTTTTT. The encoded protein is CASSGPGRAGELFF. The chain carries TRBV2 and TRBJ2-2; 7 bases are shared with TRBD2. V was clipped by 4 bases and J by 6 bases; unmatched bases: 5. The CDR3 has 14 residues. Germline V lookup: CDR1 SNHLY, CDR2 FYNNEI. Variable domain in full (rest from reference TRBV2 and TRBJ2-2): EPEVTQTPSHQVTQMGQEVILRCVPISNHLYFYWYRQILGQKVEFLVSFYNNEISEKSEIFDDQFSVERPDGSNFTLKIRSTKLEDSAMYFCASSGPGRAGELFFGEGSRLTVL.

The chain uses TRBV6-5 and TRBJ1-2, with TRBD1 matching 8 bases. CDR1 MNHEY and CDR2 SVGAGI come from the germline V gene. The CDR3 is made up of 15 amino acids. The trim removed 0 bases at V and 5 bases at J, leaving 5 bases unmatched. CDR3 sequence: CASSYSAGGLYGYTF. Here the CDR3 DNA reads TGTGCCAGCAGTTACTCGGCAGGGGGCCTATATGGCTACACCTTC.

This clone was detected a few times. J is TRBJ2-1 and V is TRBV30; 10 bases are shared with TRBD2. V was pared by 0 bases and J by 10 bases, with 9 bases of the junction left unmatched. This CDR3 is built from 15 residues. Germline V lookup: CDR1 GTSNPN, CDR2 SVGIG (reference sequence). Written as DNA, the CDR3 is TGTGCCTGGAGTGTAGAAGCGGGAGGGCCCGAGGAGCAGTTCTTC. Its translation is CAWSVEAGGPEEQFF.

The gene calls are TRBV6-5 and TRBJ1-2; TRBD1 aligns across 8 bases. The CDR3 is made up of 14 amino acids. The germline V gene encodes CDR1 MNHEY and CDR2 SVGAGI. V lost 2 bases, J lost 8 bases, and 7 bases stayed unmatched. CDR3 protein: CASSYTGQGGGYTF. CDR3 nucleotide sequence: TGTGCCAGCAGTTACACCGGACAGGGTGGGGGCTACACCTTC.

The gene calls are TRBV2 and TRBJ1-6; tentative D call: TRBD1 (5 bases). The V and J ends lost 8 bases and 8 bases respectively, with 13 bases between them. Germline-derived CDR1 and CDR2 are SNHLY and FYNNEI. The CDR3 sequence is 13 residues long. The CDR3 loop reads CASAPGRHSPLHF. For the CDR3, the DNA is TGTGCCAGCGCTCCGGGACGCCATTCACCCCTCCACTTT.